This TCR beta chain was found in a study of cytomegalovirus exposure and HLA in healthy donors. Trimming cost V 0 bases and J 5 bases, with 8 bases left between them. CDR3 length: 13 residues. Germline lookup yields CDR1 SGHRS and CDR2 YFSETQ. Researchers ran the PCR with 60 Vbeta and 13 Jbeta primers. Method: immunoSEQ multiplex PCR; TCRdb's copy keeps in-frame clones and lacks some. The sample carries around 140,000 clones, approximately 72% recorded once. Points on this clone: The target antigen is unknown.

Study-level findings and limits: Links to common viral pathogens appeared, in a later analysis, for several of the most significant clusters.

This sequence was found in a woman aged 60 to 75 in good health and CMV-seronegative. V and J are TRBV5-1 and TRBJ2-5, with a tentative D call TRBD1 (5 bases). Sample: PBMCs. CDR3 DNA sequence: TGCGCCAGCAGCTTGGCAGGGTTCGAGACCCAGTACTTC. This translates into CASSLAGFETQYF.